This passage covers 27 T cell receptor beta chains from one sample sequenced in a study of blood T cells in healthy people across ages. The authors ran a second PCR of roughly 6 to 12 cycles using a sample-barcoded 5' primer and a J-beta primer mix. A single record per CDR3 protein comes from TCRdb applying MiXCR to the 5' RACE reads. The sample includes 2 million or so distinct CDR3 sequences, 49% of them seen just once. Sequencing used blood. All receptors come from a woman between 40 and 55 years old in good health.

The rearrangement links TRBV7-2 to TRBJ2-7; the D call may be TRBD1 or TRBD2 (5 bases each). The CDR3 has 15 amino acids. Germline CDR1 and CDR2: SGHTA and FQGNSA. V was pared by 5 bases and J by 2 bases, with 16 bases between. The CDR3: CASSQFLRDPYEQYF. For the CDR3, the DNA is TGTGCCAGCAGCCAATTCCTCAGGGACCCCTACGAGCAGTACTTC.

The rearrangement uses TRBV5-1 and TRBJ2-7, with 8 bases identical to TRBD1. The germline gives CDR1 SGHRS, CDR2 YFSETQ. After removal of 0 bases from V and 3 bases from J, the junction contained 5 bases not matched to a gene. This CDR3 has 15 amino acids. DNA for the CDR3: TGCGCCAGCAGCTTGGGGACAGGGTTCGGCTACGAGCAGTACTTC. Amino acids: CASSLGTGFGYEQYF.

The chain couples TRBV28 to TRBJ2-7; 11 nucleotides agree with TRBD2. The J call may not be correct, given that the DNA end is closer to TRBJ2-5. The CDR3 contains 14 residues. Germline V gene sequence: CDR1 MDHEN, CDR2 SYDVKM. CDR3 nucleotides: TGTGCCAGTAAACTAGCGGGGGACTTTGAGACCCAGTACTTC. Its protein product is CASKLAGDFETQYF.

This clonotype was recorded a few times. The gene calls are TRBV6-2 or TRBV6-3 and TRBJ2-1, with 10 bases fitting TRBD2. V was pared by 6 bases and J by 1 base, with 18 bases of the junction left unmatched. CDR3 length: 20 residues. Germline-derived CDR1 and CDR2 are MNHEY and SVGEGT. The CDR3 region is CASSDMELAGRPSSYNEQFF. Written as DNA, the CDR3 is TGTGCCAGCAGCGATATGGAACTAGCGGGGAGGCCCAGTTCCTACAATGAGCAGTTCTTC.

This chain uses TRBV18 with TRBJ2-4, with 7 bases aligning to TRBD1. Per the germline V gene, CDR1 is KGHSH and CDR2 is LQKENI. The CDR3 totals 18 residues. Unmatched junction bases numbered 10, after V lost 0 bases and J lost 2 bases. CDR3 residues: CASSPPFGTENTKNIQYF. The CDR3 DNA reads TGTGCCAGCTCACCACCGTTCGGGACAGAGAACACCAAAAACATTCAGTACTTC.

The J gene is TRBJ2-3, the V gene TRBV24-1; 10 bases line up with TRBD2. The germline gives CDR1 KGHDR, CDR2 SFDVKD. V shed 4 bases and J 8 bases; nucleotides not matched to a gene: 14. The length of the CDR3 is 17 residues. The CDR3 loop reads CATSDRPSGGAFGTQYF. The CDR3 coding sequence is TGTGCCACCAGTGACCGACCAAGCGGGGGGGCCTTTGGTACGCAGTATTTT.

The chain joins TRBV6-2 or TRBV6-3 to TRBJ2-1; D may be TRBD1 (5 bases). The length of the CDR3 is 18 residues. Germline V CDR1 and CDR2: MNHEY, SVGEGT. Trimming pared 1 base from V and 0 bases from J, leaving 16 bases between. CDR3 residues: CASSYLTSTVHSYNEQFF. The CDR3 bases are TGTGCCAGCAGTTACTTGACCTCGACAGTACACTCCTACAATGAGCAGTTCTTC.

The rearrangement links TRBV2 to TRBJ1-2; 8 positions match TRBD1. Germline V lookup: CDR1 SNHLY, CDR2 FYNNEI. The junction had 7 bases not matched to a gene; V was cut back by 7 bases and J by 0 bases. The CDR3 sequence is 15 residues long. CDR3 region: CASKRQGTSNYGYTF. In DNA, the CDR3 is TGTGCCAGCAAGCGACAGGGGACTTCTAACTATGGCTACACCTTC.

The chain is built from TRBV2 and TRBJ1-1, with unresolved D. V was clipped by 9 bases and J by 0 bases, with 11 bases between them. The CDR3 runs 13 residues. Per germline, CDR1 SNHLY and CDR2 FYNNEI. CDR3 bases: TGTGCCAGTTGTATGACAATGAACACTGAAGCTTTCTTT. Translated: CASCMTMNTEAFF.

To note about this clonotype: A read error is possible here, since a much larger clone lies one base away. This CDR3 is CTTSPGSNTEAFF. CDR3 DNA: TGCACCACCAGTCCAGGGTCGAACACTGAAGCTTTCTTT. V usage is TRBV5-1 and J usage is TRBJ1-1; D perhaps matches TRBD1 (5 bases). This CDR3 contains 13 residues. Germline V gene lookup returns CDR1 SGHRS and CDR2 YFSETQ. The complete variable domain, with remaining parts taken from reference TRBV5-1 and TRBJ1-1, reads KAGVTQTPRYLIKTRGQQVTLSCSPISGHRSVSWYQQTPGQGLQFLFEYFSETQRNKGNFPGRFSGRQFSNSRSEMNVSTLELGDSALYLCTTSPGSNTEAFFGQGTRLTVV.

The chain joins TRBV29-1 to TRBJ1-1; 10 nucleotides align to TRBD1. The CDR3 runs 13 residues. The germline V gene has CDR1 SQVTM and CDR2 ANQGSEA. V dropped 5 bases and J dropped 3; count of bases not matched to a gene: 3. The chain's CDR3 is CSVRGQGYTEAFF. The CDR3 DNA reads TGCAGCGTTCGGGGACAGGGGTACACTGAAGCTTTCTTT.

This chain connects TRBV29-1 to TRBJ2-5, with D hard to call. Germline CDR1 reads SQVTM; CDR2 reads ANQGSEA. V was cut by 0 bases and J by 2 bases, with 1 base left in between. The CDR3 spans 11 residues. CDR3 DNA: TGCAGCGTTGAAGAGCAAGAGACCCAGTACTTC. The encoded protein is CSVEEQETQYF.

The chain joins TRBV29-1 to TRBJ2-1, with D uncertain. This CDR3 has 15 amino acids. Looked up from germline, CDR1 is SQVTM and CDR2 is ANQGSEA. V lost 4 bases to trimming and J lost 2 bases, with 15 bases between them. The CDR3 nucleotides read TGCAGCGTTGTTTACTCTAGACACCCCTACAATGAGCAGTTCTTC. Translation: CSVVYSRHPYNEQFF.

The chain employs TRBV28 and TRBJ1-5, with 7 bases lining up with TRBD1. This CDR3 region has 16 residues. CDR1 is MDHEN, CDR2 SYDVKM, per germline. With V trimmed by 5 bases and J by 2 bases, 9 bases remained unmatched. CDR3 in DNA: TGTGCCAGCAGTGGGGGCTGGACAGGTGGCAATCAGCCCCAGCATTTT. The encoded protein is CASSGGWTGGNQPQHF.

A note on this clonotype: At one end the junction does not follow the germline gene, possibly because of a read error. J is TRBJ2-1 and V is TRBV28, with D tentatively TRBD2 (5 bases). CDR1 and CDR2 (germline): MDHEN, SYDVKM. The CDR3 runs 12 residues. CDR3 in DNA: TGCGCCAGCACCTACCGGGGAAATGAGCAGTTCTTC. Protein sequence: CASTYRGNEQFF.

This sequence joins TRBV29-1 and TRBJ1-2, with TRBD1 as a possible D gene (6 bases). CDR1 and CDR2 (germline): SQVTM, ANQGSEA. Trimming removed 2 bases from V and 6 bases from J, with 16 bases in between. The CDR3 is 14 amino acids. DNA for the CDR3: TGCAGCGTTGAAAGGAGACAGGCCCCCCATGGCTACACCTTC. It is translated as CSVERRQAPHGYTF.

The chain carries TRBV2 and TRBJ2-7; the D gene could be TRBD1 or TRBD2 (5 bases each). The CDR3 loop spans 14 amino acids. V lost 4 bases and J 3 bases, leaving 13 bases between the germline ends. The germline gives CDR1 SNHLY, CDR2 FYNNEI. The CDR3 DNA is TGTGCCAGCAGTGTGGGACGGAAACTCTACGAGCAGTACTTC. As protein: CASSVGRKLYEQYF. Using reference TRBV2 and TRBJ2-7 for the parts outside the CDR3, the full variable domain is EPEVTQTPSHQVTQMGQEVILRCVPISNHLYFYWYRQILGQKVEFLVSFYNNEISEKSEIFDDQFSVERPDGSNFTLKIRSTKLEDSAMYFCASSVGRKLYEQYFGPGTRLTVT.

V and J are TRBV12-5 and TRBJ1-5; D unclear. The CDR3 consists of 12 residues. V lost 3 bases, J lost 9 bases, and 9 bases lay in between. Per the germline V gene, CDR1 is LGHNT and CDR2 is FRNRAP. The CDR3 DNA sequence: TGTGCTAGTGGTTTACCCTCTGGGCCCCAGCATTTT. It translates to CASGLPSGPQHF.

The chain carries TRBV18 and TRBJ1-4, with 7 bases aligning to TRBD1. The CDR3 is made up of 13 amino acids. Germline lookup yields CDR1 KGHSH and CDR2 LQKENI. Trimming at V came to 3 bases and at J to 8 bases, leaving 3 bases not matched to a gene. CDR3 nucleotides: TGTGCCAGCTCACCCCGGGACAGCGAAAAACTGTTTTTT. This sequence encodes CASSPRDSEKLFF.

V and J are TRBV7-9 and TRBJ2-4; TRBD2 matches at 8 bases. This CDR3 spans 17 amino acids. The V segment lost 4 bases and the J segment 0 bases; nucleotides outside the gene matches: 8. The germline gives CDR1 SEHNR, CDR2 FQNEAQ (reference sequence). The CDR3 nucleotides read TGTGCCAGCAGCTCCCCCTCGGGGGGGAAAGCCAAAAACATTCAGTACTTC. Translation: CASSSPSGGKAKNIQYF.

The V and J genes are TRBV7-2 and TRBJ1-2; 7 positions agree with TRBD1. Germline CDR1 SGHTA, CDR2 FQGNSA. The CDR3 consists of 14 residues. J lost 5 bases, V lost 3 bases, and 6 bases had no gene match. CDR3 protein: CASSLQGGIYGYTF. The CDR3 coding sequence is TGTGCCAGCAGCTTGCAGGGGGGGATTTATGGCTACACCTTC.

The chain has TRBV20-1 and TRBJ1-5; D is uncertain. V was shortened by 0 bases and J by 0 bases, with 12 bases between the two germline ends. This CDR3 spans 16 amino acids. Germline V gene lookup returns CDR1 DFQATT and CDR2 SNEGSKA (reference sequence). The CDR3 DNA is TGCAGTGCTAGAGATGGGTCAGTTAATAGCAATCAGCCCCAGCATTTT. Translated, it gives CSARDGSVNSNQPQHF.

The genes are TRBV7-2 and TRBJ1-5, with no clear D. Germline CDR1 SGHTA, CDR2 FQGNSA. The ends were cut back, 4 bases at V and 4 bases at J, with 14 bases in the middle. This CDR3 has 15 residues. The CDR3 sequence is CASSSQVVSNQPQHF. In DNA, the CDR3 is TGTGCCAGCAGCTCTCAGGTCGTTTCGAATCAGCCCCAGCATTTT.

This chain connects TRBV28 to TRBJ2-1, with 11 nucleotides matching TRBD2. Germline V gene lookup returns CDR1 MDHEN and CDR2 SYDVKM. J was trimmed by 6 bases and V by 0 bases; bases with no gene match: 1. The CDR3 runs to 15 residues. The CDR3 protein is CASSLWTSGVNEQFF. CDR3 nucleotide sequence: TGTGCCAGCAGTTTATGGACTAGCGGGGTCAATGAGCAGTTCTTC.

This clonotype was picked up a small number of times. The V and J genes are TRBV12-3 or TRBV12-4 and TRBJ2-7, with D maybe TRBD2 (5 bases). Between the trimmed V and J ends, which lost 5 bases and 5 bases, there was a span of 19 bases. This CDR3 region has 15 residues. CDR3 region: CASSGLIRGGHEQYF. The CDR3 coding sequence is TGTGCCAGCAGTGGACTTATTAGAGGTGGCCACGAGCAGTACTTC.

The chain carries TRBV7-2 and TRBJ2-1, with 9 bases lining up with TRBD2. The V segment lost 3 bases and the J segment 5 bases; nucleotides outside the gene matches: 5. Germline CDR1 SGHTA, CDR2 FQGNSA. The CDR3 covers 15 residues. CDR3 nucleotides: TGTGCCAGCAGCTTGAGTATAGCGGGGGACAATGAGCAGTTCTTC. Protein sequence: CASSLSIAGDNEQFF.

V gene TRBV4-3 combines with J gene TRBJ2-4; TRBD1 is a possible D gene (5 bases). This CDR3 is built from 15 residues. Trimming took off 4 bases at V and 1 base at J, with 11 bases between the two ends. Looked up from germline, CDR1 is LGHNA and CDR2 is YSLEER. CDR3 coding DNA: TGCGCCAGCAGCCCTGGAAAGGGGGCCAAAAACATTCAGTACTTC. It encodes CASSPGKGAKNIQYF.